This TCR beta chain was sequenced during a study of multiple sclerosis patients with progressive multifocal leukoencephalopathy. Libraries were prepared by immunoSEQ multiplex PCR; TCRdb keeps only in-frame clonotypes and omits some of them. This repertoire shows tens of thousands of clones, around 92% found once; its top ten account for about 1.6%. A word on this clone: Its antigen is still unknown.

General observations from the study: Preferential TRBV-TRBJ pairings or common gene usage were not detected at PML. The findings' link to JC virus versus immunocompromise remained uncertain.

Time point meaning: about 6 months of natalizumab therapy. With 3 bases clipped from V and 15 bases from J, the junction kept 12 bases outside the gene matches. Germline V lookup: CDR1 LNHDA, CDR2 SQIVND (reference sequence). The CDR3 runs to 15 residues. The starting material was PBMCs, obtained from a patient treated with natalizumab. The clonotype comes from a human donor with multiple sclerosis. The chain carries TRBV19 and TRBJ2-4; 12 bases align to TRBD2. Here the CDR3 reads CASSMGGTSGPGRYF. CDR3 coding DNA: TGTGCCAGTAGTATGGGGGGGACTAGCGGGCCTGGACGGTACTTC.